This paragraph reports one T cell receptor beta chain. TCRdb's copy holds only in-frame clones and misses some; the assay was immunoSEQ multiplex PCR. This table holds 7,500 to 10,000 clones. This entry comes from a study of synovial regulatory T cells in juvenile arthritis. Study-level information: Treatments: a few naive, several methotrexate, one methotrexate plus infliximab, one unknown.

This CDR3 is 15 amino acids long. DNA was not recorded. Germline V CDR1 and CDR2: LNHDA, SQIVND (reference sequence). The clonotype comes from a donor aged 2-30 years with juvenile idiopathic arthritis. This chain links TRBV19 with TRBJ2-1; TCRdb indicates TRBD2, and absent DNA this call remains unverified. The source material was Treg cells from blood. Subset reported: remaining (HLA-DR-negative) circulating blood Treg cells. The CDR3 protein is CASSTKAGGSNEQFF. Full variable domain (rest looked up from reference TRBV19 and TRBJ2-1): DGGITQSPKYLFRKEGQNVTLSCEQNLNHDAMYWYRQDPGQGLRLIYYSQIVNDFQKGDIAEGYSVSREKKESFPLTVTSAQKNPTAFYLCASSTKAGGSNEQFFGPGTRLTVL.